This is a list of T cell receptor beta chains from one sample in a study of human T cells and chemical hapten exposure. TCRdb reanalysed the RACE reads using MiXCR and keeps one entry per CDR3 protein. The sample yields almost 40,000 distinct CDR3 sequences, over 7.5% seen once. The sequencing here drew on whole blood, taken in connection with sensitization to the hapten diphenylcyclopropenone (DPC). The receptors derive from a man in his fifties or sixties with alopecia areata. Some clones in this sample may be carry-over from other donors' samples. Each CDR3 is given with its conserved first and last residue.

TRBV21-1	14	TRBJ2-3	CASSKADSADTQYF
TRBV29-1	14	TRBJ2-6	CSVESGSGANVLTF
TRBV28	11	TRBJ2-7	CASSSFSVQYF
TRBV12-3/TRBV12-4	18	TRBJ2-6	CASSLRDRVPPGANVLTF
TRBV28	14	TRBJ1-4	CASSLWAKNEKLFF
TRBV29-1	15	TRBJ2-5	CSVRPAGGVQETQYF
TRBV20-1	15	TRBJ1-4	CSAKQGANTNEKLFF
TRBV5-6	15	TRBJ2-4	CASSVYRGTKNIQYF
TRBV6-2/TRBV6-3	15	TRBJ1-1	CASSDLTGGHTEAFF
TRBV29-1	13	TRBJ2-1	CSVVGLAGDEQFF
TRBV7-2	15	TRBJ2-2	CASSLTGGFAGELFF
TRBV5-1	16	TRBJ2-3	CASSAGLAGVADTQYF
TRBV4-2	12	TRBJ2-1	CASSPQTGGMFF
TRBV24-1	11	TRBJ1-1	CATRLGTEAFF
TRBV7-8	14	TRBJ2-3	CASSPDRHTDTQYF
TRBV4-2	12	TRBJ1-2	CASRDILTGYTF
TRBV7-9	14	TRBJ2-7	CASSSGLADYEQYF
TRBV7-3	15	TRBJ1-1	CASSLMGSSDTEAFF
TRBV27	15	TRBJ2-7	CASSHSGTVYYEQYF
TRBV6-2/TRBV6-3	15	TRBJ2-1	CASSPLAGDYNEQFF
TRBV4-3	12	TRBJ2-7	CASSPPTGEQYF
TRBV7-6	15	TRBJ2-3	CASSFSVAYPREQYF
TRBV2	15	TRBJ2-7	CASSERTSATYEQYF
TRBV19	16	TRBJ2-5	CASSMGTSGNRETQYF
TRBV6-5	13	TRBJ1-4	CASSYSRVEKLFF
TRBV5-4	15	TRBJ1-4	CASSLSGQVNEKLFF
TRBV28	12	TRBJ2-7	CASSQSTREQYF
TRBV27	14	TRBJ1-1	CASSLGQPNTEAFF
TRBV20-1	15	TRBJ2-5	CSAGEGTSGTETQYF
TRBV28	15	TRBJ2-2	CASRPTGRKGGELFF
TRBV18	18	TRBJ1-6	CASSPDADRRQGGSPLHF
TRBV10-3	15	TRBJ1-2	CAISDGQGSNYGYTF
TRBV9	14	TRBJ2-7	CASSVGGSNYEQYF
TRBV4-3	19	TRBJ2-7	CASSQEAVGMNPFSYEQYF
TRBV29-1	14	TRBJ2-1	CSVDGREGLDEQFF
TRBV6-5	16	TRBJ1-3	CASSQGQGASGNTIYF
TRBV7-7	15	TRBJ2-1	CASSLAAGSGGEQFF
TRBV10-3	12	TRBJ2-1	CAIRDFYNEQFF
TRBV19	15	TRBJ1-5	CASTTPGTNSQPQHF
TRBV7-2	15	TRBJ1-2	CASSFGQARDYGYTF
TRBV7-2	15	TRBJ1-4	CASSSTGGKGVKLFF
TRBV5-1	13	TRBJ2-2	CASSWTLGGELFF
TRBV10-3	15	TRBJ2-7	CAIGRKLGGSYEQYF
TRBV30	13	TRBJ2-1	CAWRPGSYNEQFF
TRBV5-4	13	TRBJ2-5	CASSLPGQETQYF